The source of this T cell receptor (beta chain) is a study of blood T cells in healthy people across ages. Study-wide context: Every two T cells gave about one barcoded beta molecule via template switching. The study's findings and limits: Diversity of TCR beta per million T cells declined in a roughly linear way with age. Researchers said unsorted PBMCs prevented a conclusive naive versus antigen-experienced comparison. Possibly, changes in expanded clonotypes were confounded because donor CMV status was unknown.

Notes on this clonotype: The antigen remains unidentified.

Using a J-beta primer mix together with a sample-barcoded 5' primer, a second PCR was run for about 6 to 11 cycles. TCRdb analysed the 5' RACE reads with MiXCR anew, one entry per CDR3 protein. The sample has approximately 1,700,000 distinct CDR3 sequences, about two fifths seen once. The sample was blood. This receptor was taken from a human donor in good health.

The CDR3 spells CASSFTQGVNTEAFF. Here the CDR3 DNA reads TGCGCCAGCAGCTTTACCCAGGGTGTGAACACTGAAGCTTTCTTT. V usage is TRBV5-1 and J usage is TRBJ1-1; TRBD1 is a possible D gene (5 bases). Germline CDR1 is SGHRS and CDR2 is YFSETQ. The V and J ends lost 2 bases and 0 bases respectively, with 11 bases between them. CDR3 size: 15 residues.